This T cell receptor (beta chain) was obtained from a study of cytomegalovirus exposure and HLA in healthy donors. Findings of the study overall: Researchers reported from a later analysis that most CMV-associated TCR beta chains appeared HLA-restricted.

PCR was performed using 60 Vbeta and 13 Jbeta primers. Measured with immunoSEQ multiplex PCR; TCRdb has only the in-frame clones, and not every one. This table holds 100,000 to 150,000 clones, about three quarters found once. As to this clone: Its antigen is undetermined. The junction differs from germline at one of its ends, possibly a read error.

The CDR3 has 13 residues. The germline gives CDR1 MRHNA, CDR2 SNTAGT. The sequence was obtained from a woman in her forties in good health and CMV-seronegative. Sequencing used PBMCs. This rearrangement joins TRBV6-4 to TRBJ2-1, with D unresolved. CDR3 coding DNA: TGTGCCAGCAGCGACTTAATCTTTCATGAGCAGTTCTTC. Its protein is CASSDLIFHEQFF.